These 21 T cell receptor beta chains share one sample of origin, sequenced in a study of shared clonotypes between healthy human individuals. Terminally differentiated effector memory CD45RA+ cells were left out of the naive CD8 fraction, which was CD45RO-negative and positively selected for CCR7. Sequencing was performed with immunoSEQ multiplex PCR; in TCRdb, only in-frame clones are kept and a portion is missing. The sample shows about 2.1 million clones, just under 95% of them seen only once. The material sequenced was naive CD8+ T cells from PBMCs. The receptor set was obtained from a man between 18 and 29 years old in good health. Some clones in this sample may be carry-over from other donors' samples.

V gene TRBV5-4 combines with J gene TRBJ2-5; 7 bases align to TRBD2. V dropped 0 bases and J dropped 3; count of bases not matched to a gene: 5. Germline V gives CDR1 SGHNT, CDR2 YYREEE (reference sequence). This CDR3 has 15 amino acids. The CDR3 sequence: CASSLAGGGKETQYF. The CDR3, as DNA: TGTGCCAGCAGCTTGGCTGGGGGGGGGAAAGAGACCCAGTACTTC. The complete variable domain, with remaining parts taken from reference TRBV5-4 and TRBJ2-5, reads ETGVTQSPTHLIKTRGQQVTLRCSSQSGHNTVSWYQQALGQGPQFIFQYYREEENGRGNFPPRFSGLQFPNYSSELNVNALELDDSALYLCASSLAGGGKETQYFGPGTRLLVL.

Only one count was recorded for this clone. V gene TRBV29-1 combines with J gene TRBJ2-1; 7 nucleotides align to TRBD2. Germline V CDR1 and CDR2: SQVTM, ANQGSEA. This CDR3 has 13 amino acids. The V and J ends lost 8 bases and 10 bases, in that order; junction bases with no gene match: 14. This CDR3 is CSCPSGIPREQFF. The CDR3 bases are TGCAGCTGTCCCAGCGGGATCCCCCGGGAGCAGTTCTTC.

As concerns this clone: Other DNA sequences of this sample code for an identical CDR3. V is TRBV20-1 and J is TRBJ1-2; D unclear. Deletions cut 0 bases from V and 8 bases from J, with 1 base between. Germline CDR1 is DFQATT and CDR2 is SNEGSKA (reference sequence). This CDR3 contains 9 residues. The CDR3: CSAREGYTF. The CDR3 region has the DNA TGCAGTGCTAGAGAAGGCTACACCTTC.

The chain carries TRBV7-9 and TRBJ2-2; D unresolved. Trimming removed 0 bases from V and 1 base from J, with 6 bases in between. CDR1 is SEHNR, CDR2 FQNEAQ, per germline (reference sequence). The CDR3 loop spans 15 amino acids. CDR3 in DNA: TGTGCCAGCAGCTTAGCTGACTTGAACACCGGGGAGCTGTTTTTT. It is translated as CASSLADLNTGELFF.

This chain joins TRBV29-1 and TRBJ2-1; TRBD2 is a possible D gene (6 bases). V lost 7 bases, J lost 0 bases, and 16 bases lay in between. Per the germline V gene, CDR1 is SQVTM and CDR2 is ANQGSEA. CDR3 length equals 15 residues. CDR3 in amino acids: CSDLGGVSSYNEQFF. The CDR3, as DNA: TGCAGCGACCTCGGCGGGGTAAGCTCCTACAATGAGCAGTTCTTC.

V and J are TRBV4-2 and TRBJ2-3, with D hard to call. Germline V gene lookup returns CDR1 LGHNA and CDR2 YNFKEQ. Trimming took 0 bases from V and 2 from J, leaving 6 bases between them. The length of the CDR3 is 14 residues. The CDR3 region has the DNA TGTGCCAGCAGCCAAGAACCCTTCACAGATACGCAGTATTTT. Protein sequence: CASSQEPFTDTQYF.

The chain recombines TRBV15 with TRBJ2-1, with TRBD2 matching over 10 bases. V shed 5 bases and J 5 bases; nucleotides not matched to a gene: 6. Germline V lookup: CDR1 LNHNV, CDR2 YYDKDF (reference sequence). The CDR3 loop spans 15 amino acids. The CDR3 region has the DNA TGTGCCACCAGCGGAAGGACTAGCGGCGACAATGAGCAGTTCTTC. Translation: CATSGRTSGDNEQFF.

The chain recombines TRBV14 with TRBJ2-2; TRBD1 matches 9 bases. Trimming cost V 2 bases and J 0 bases; bases outside gene matches: 1. The CDR3 totals 16 residues. Per the germline V gene, CDR1 is SGHDN and CDR2 is FVKESK. CDR3 loop: CASSQRQGANTGELFF. DNA for the CDR3: TGTGCCAGCAGCCAACGACAGGGGGCGAACACCGGGGAGCTGTTTTTT.

This chain links TRBV30 with TRBJ2-7, with D unresolved. Trimming cost V 0 bases and J 0 bases, with 12 bases left between them. Germline CDR1 and CDR2: GTSNPN and SVGIG (reference sequence). The CDR3 spans 15 residues. DNA for the CDR3: TGTGCCTGGAGTGTGGTCGCAGGCCGCTCCTACGAGCAGTACTTC. Translation gives CAWSVVAGRSYEQYF.

This clone appeared once. The chain joins TRBV27 to TRBJ1-2; a possible D gene is TRBD1 (5 bases). Deletions cut 8 bases from V and 4 bases from J, with 11 bases between. There are 12 residues in the CDR3. The V gene's germline CDR1 is MNHEY and CDR2 SMNVEV (reference sequence). The CDR3 protein is CASWGLLYGYTF. CDR3 in DNA: TGTGCCAGCTGGGGCCTTCTCTATGGCTACACCTTC.

As concerns this clone: The same CDR3 also results from other DNA sequences found in this sample. V usage is TRBV9 and J usage is TRBJ1-3, with D tentatively TRBD1 (6 bases). Germline assignment: CDR1 SGDLS and CDR2 YYNGEE. The CDR3 spans 15 residues. The V end was cut by 0 bases, the J end by 4 bases, with 11 bases between. The CDR3 DNA is TGTGCCAGCAGCGTAGGACAGGCTTCGGGAAACACCATATATTTT. It translates to CASSVGQASGNTIYF.

This chain joins TRBV27 and TRBJ2-7; D gene uncertain. The CDR3 has 14 amino acids. Germline V lookup: CDR1 MNHEY, CDR2 SMNVEV (reference sequence). The germline V and J ends were trimmed by 3 bases and 5 bases, with 14 bases remaining between them. In DNA form, the CDR3 reads TGTGCCAGCAGTTTGATCCCCACCCTCCACGAGCAGTACTTC. Translating gives CASSLIPTLHEQYF.

CDR3 nucleotide sequence: TGTGCCAGAAGCGCAATGCCAGGGGAGGCTAATGAAAAACTGTTTTTT. The encoded protein is CARSAMPGEANEKLFF. The rearrangement uses TRBV5-3 and TRBJ1-4; maybe TRBD1 (6 bases). TRBV5-3 is noted as an ORF with a role that remains uncertain. CDR3 length: 16 residues. Trimming removed 4 bases at V and 3 bases at J, with 16 bases between.

Remarks on this clone: The same CDR3 can be traced to other DNA sequences in this sample. The chain employs TRBV5-6 and TRBJ2-5; no clear D gene. The CDR3 runs to 13 residues. V lost 0 bases to trimming and J lost 4 bases, with 7 bases between them. Germline values: CDR1 SGHDT, CDR2 YYEEEE. CDR3 amino acids: CASSLGARETQYF. The CDR3 DNA follows: TGTGCCAGCAGCTTGGGAGCTCGAGAGACCCAGTACTTC. Drawing the rest from reference TRBV5-6 and TRBJ2-5, the complete variable domain is DAGVTQSPTHLIKTRGQQVTLRCSPKSGHDTVSWYQQALGQGPQFIFQYYEEEERQRGNFPDRFSGHQFPNYSSELNVNALLLGDSALYLCASSLGARETQYFGPGTRLLVL.

The rearrangement uses TRBV19 and TRBJ2-1; 8 nucleotides line up with TRBD1. The CDR3 runs to 15 residues. V was clipped by 3 bases and J by 8 bases; unmatched bases: 9. From germline, CDR1 is LNHDA and CDR2 SQIVND (reference sequence). CDR3 sequence (DNA): TGTGCCAGTAGTATTCGGCAGGGGGCGTTCTATGAGCAGTTCTTC. Residues: CASSIRQGAFYEQFF. The whole variable domain, filled in from reference TRBV19 and TRBJ2-1, reads DGGITQSPKYLFRKEGQNVTLSCEQNLNHDAMYWYRQDPGQGLRLIYYSQIVNDFQKGDIAEGYSVSREKKESFPLTVTSAQKNPTAFYLCASSIRQGAFYEQFFGPGTRLTVL.

This chain connects TRBV5-1 to TRBJ2-1, with 15 bases aligning to TRBD2. The J segment lost 0 bases and the V segment lost 0 bases, leaving 7 bases of the junction unmatched. The CDR3 sequence is 20 residues long. CDR1 is SGHRS, CDR2 YFSETQ, per germline. CDR3 DNA: TGCGCCAGCAGCTTGGGGGGACTAGCGGGAGGTAGGATCTCCTACAATGAGCAGTTCTTC. It is translated as CASSLGGLAGGRISYNEQFF.

The rearrangement uses TRBV28 and TRBJ2-7; D perhaps matches TRBD1 (6 bases). The CDR3 contains 16 residues. Trimming removed 1 base at V and 5 bases at J, with 18 bases between. Per germline, CDR1 MDHEN and CDR2 SYDVKM. CDR3 DNA: TGTGCCAGCAGTTTATCAGGAGAAGGGACACTCGACGAGCAGTACTTC. The encoded protein is CASSLSGEGTLDEQYF.

The rearrangement joins TRBV28 to TRBJ1-1, with 7 bases lining up with TRBD1. Germline CDR1 MDHEN, CDR2 SYDVKM. The CDR3 covers 17 residues. V lost 5 bases and J lost 1; bases outside the gene matches: 13. The CDR3 sequence is CASSTGTDAPQNTEAFF. CDR3 DNA: TGTGCCAGCAGTACTGGGACAGATGCCCCACAGAACACTGAAGCTTTCTTT. The full variable domain, completed using reference TRBV28 and TRBJ1-1, is DVKVTQSSRYLVKRTGEKVFLECVQDMDHENMFWYRQDPGLGLRLIYFSYDVKMKEKGDIPEGYSVSREKKERFSLILESASTNQTSMYLCASSTGTDAPQNTEAFFGQGTRLTVV.

Remarks on this clone: Other DNA sequences within the sample encode an identical CDR3. The V and J genes are TRBV7-9 and TRBJ1-1; D is uncertain. CDR1 and CDR2 from the germline V gene are SEHNR and FQNEAQ (reference sequence). CDR3 length: 12 residues. Trimming removed 1 base at V and 4 bases at J, with 4 bases between. In nucleotides, the CDR3 is TGTGCCAGCAGCTTAGTCCCCACTGAAGCTTTCTTT. Translating it yields CASSLVPTEAFF.

The chain has TRBV10-3 and TRBJ2-5; no clear D gene. Trimming cost V 6 bases and J 3 bases, with 11 bases left between them. The CDR3 has 13 residues. Per the germline V gene, CDR1 is ENHRY and CDR2 is SYGVKD. Written as DNA, the CDR3 is TGTGCCATCAGGGGTCTCCTAGAAGAGACCCAGTACTTC. It codes for CAIRGLLEETQYF.

The V gene is TRBV29-1, the J gene TRBJ2-1; the D is unclear. This CDR3 region has 12 residues. The germline V and J ends were trimmed by 6 bases and 9 bases, with 15 bases remaining between them. From germline, CDR1 is SQVTM and CDR2 ANQGSEA. The CDR3 sequence is CSVHPPGGEQFF. Written as DNA, the CDR3 is TGCAGCGTCCACCCCCCGGGCGGTGAGCAGTTCTTC.